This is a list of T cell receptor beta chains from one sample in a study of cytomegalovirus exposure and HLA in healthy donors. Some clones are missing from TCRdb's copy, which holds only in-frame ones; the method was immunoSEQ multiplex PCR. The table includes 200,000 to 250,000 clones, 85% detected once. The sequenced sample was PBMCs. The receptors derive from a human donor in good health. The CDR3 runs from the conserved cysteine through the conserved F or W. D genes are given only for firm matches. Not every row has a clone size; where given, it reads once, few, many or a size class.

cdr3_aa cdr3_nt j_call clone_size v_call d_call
CSSSPLARETQYF TGTTCCAGCAGCCCACTAGCGAGGGAGACCCAGTACTTC TRBJ2-5 . TRBV7-9 TRBD2
CASSPGTSGNYEQYF TGTGCCAGCTCACCGGGGACTAGCGGCAACTACGAGCAGTACTTC TRBJ2-7 . TRBV18 TRBD2
CASSSVRTTEQYF TGCGCCAGCAGCTCAGTTAGGACAACCGAGCAGTACTTC TRBJ2-7 . TRBV5-1 .
CASSLSVNEQFF TGCGCCAGCAGCTTGTCGGTGAATGAGCAGTTCTTC TRBJ2-1 . TRBV5-1 .
CASSPFSGRANTGELFF TGTGCCAGCAGCCCATTTAGCGGGAGGGCGAACACCGGGGAGCTGTTTTTT TRBJ2-2 . TRBV7-9 TRBD2
CASSQGRTSGGIEETQYF TGCGCCAGCAGCCAAGGGAGGACTAGCGGTGGAATCGAAGAGACCCAGTACTTC TRBJ2-5 . TRBV4-3 TRBD2
CATSTTSGRARRGNEQFF TGTGCCACCAGCACTACTAGCGGGAGGGCCCGCCGGGGTAATGAGCAGTTCTTC TRBJ2-1 . TRBV15 TRBD2
CASTLHGQGRETQYF TGCGCCAGCACCCTACACGGCCAGGGGCGCGAGACCCAGTACTTC TRBJ2-5 few TRBV4-1 .
CASSFTGTTYEQYF TGTGCCAGCAGCTTTACGGGGACAACCTACGAGCAGTACTTC TRBJ2-7 once TRBV5-5 .
CASSREAPTGELFF TGTGCCAGCTCCCGAGAGGCACCGACCGGGGAGCTGTTTTTT TRBJ2-2 . TRBV6-4 .
CASSQVTGLANEQFF TGTGCCAGCAGCCAAGTCACCGGACTTGCCAATGAGCAGTTCTTC TRBJ2-1 . TRBV4-2 .
CASEPLLLGETQYF TGTGCCAGCGAACCTTTACTCCTCGGTGAGACGCAGTATTTT TRBJ2-3 . TRBV5-6 .
CASSPRPQGLNTEAFF TGTGCCAGCAGCCCCCGGCCACAGGGGCTGAACACTGAAGCTTTCTTT TRBJ1-1 . TRBV5-5 TRBD1
CASSYLSGLAGGPKFF TGTGCCAGCAGCTACCTATCGGGACTAGCGGGAGGGCCCAAGTTCTTC TRBJ2-1 . TRBV7-3 TRBD2
CASSLWAGGETQYF TGTGCCAGCAGCTTGTGGGCAGGGGGAGAGACCCAGTACTTC TRBJ2-5 . TRBV5-4 TRBD1
CASSSSGTSGSIEQFF TGTGCCAGCAGTTCCTCCGGGACTAGCGGGAGTATTGAGCAGTTCTTC TRBJ2-1 . TRBV6-5 TRBD2
CASSYRASGSYNEQFF TGTGCCAGCAGTTACAGGGCTAGCGGCTCCTACAATGAGCAGTTCTTC TRBJ2-1 . TRBV6-5 TRBD2
CASSEWAVHSNSGANVLTF TGTGCCAGCAGTGAATGGGCTGTTCACAGCAACTCTGGGGCCAACGTCCTGACTTTC TRBJ2-6 once TRBV2 .
CASSVLETQYF TGTGCCAGCAGTGTCTTGGAGACCCAGTACTTC TRBJ2-5 once TRBV2 .
CASRPPGAYEQYF TGTGCCAGCAGGCCGCCAGGGGCCTACGAGCAGTACTTC TRBJ2-7 . TRBV6-5 .
CASSWDRGGGYTF TGTGCCAGCAGTTGGGACAGGGGGGGCGGCTACACCTTC TRBJ1-2 . TRBV27 TRBD1
CASSPGTGPSGANVLTF TGTGCCAGCAGCCCCGGAACAGGGCCCTCTGGGGCCAACGTCCTGACTTTC TRBJ2-6 . TRBV11-1 .
CASSLLSREPYSGANVLTF TGTGCCAGCAGCTTGTTAAGTCGGGAACCCTACTCTGGGGCCAACGTCCTGACTTTC TRBJ2-6 . TRBV11-2 .
CASSEHWTGEGAFF TGTGCCAGCAGTGAACATTGGACAGGGGAGGGAGCTTTCTTT TRBJ1-1 . TRBV6-1 TRBD1
CASSWIAGANTGELFF TGCGCCAGCAGCTGGATAGCGGGGGCTAACACCGGGGAGCTGTTTTTT TRBJ2-2 . TRBV5-1 TRBD2
CASSDTRFSQKLFF TGTGCCAGCAGTGATACCAGGTTTTCCCAAAAACTGTTTTTT TRBJ1-4 few TRBV2 .
CASSLVGQGSPETQYF TGTGCCAGCAGCTTAGTGGGGCAGGGGAGCCCAGAGACCCAGTACTTC TRBJ2-5 . TRBV7-2 .
CASSWTGGETQYF TGTGCCAGCAGCTGGACAGGAGGGGAGACCCAGTACTTC TRBJ2-5 . TRBV7-2 .
CASSLTGAGGPQETQYF TGTGCCAGCAGTTTAACAGGGGCGGGAGGGCCCCAAGAGACCCAGTACTTC TRBJ2-5 . TRBV28 TRBD2
CASRGTYSNQPQHF TGTGCCAGCAGAGGGACTTATAGCAATCAGCCCCAGCATTTT TRBJ1-5 . TRBV28 .
CASSLGGTPTYEQYF TGTGCCAGCAGCTTAGGGGGGACTCCCACCTACGAGCAGTACTTC TRBJ2-7 . TRBV7-2 .
CASSLLGREGRNEQFF TGTGCCAGCAGCTTGTTGGGGCGGGAGGGACGCAATGAGCAGTTCTTC TRBJ2-1 . TRBV5-6 TRBD2
CAWSVLVEQFF TGTGCCTGGAGTGTACTGGTGGAGCAGTTCTTC TRBJ2-1 . TRBV30 .
CASSKGDSGEQYF TGCGCCAGCAGCAAAGGGGATTCGGGGGAGCAGTACTTC TRBJ2-7 once TRBV4-1 .
CASSLGGGRAVDTQYF TGTGCCAGCAGCTTGGGGGGCGGGAGGGCCGTAGATACGCAGTATTTT TRBJ2-3 once TRBV5-4 TRBD2
CASSIGRGGSTDTQYF TGTGCCAGTAGTATAGGTAGGGGGGGCAGCACAGATACGCAGTATTTT TRBJ2-3 once TRBV19 .
CASSSNRDKRRFEQFF TGTGCCAGCAGCTCAAACCGGGACAAGAGGCGCTTCGAGCAGTTCTTC TRBJ2-1 . TRBV7-2 .
CASSLTGEGNQPQHF TGCGCCAGCAGCTTGACAGGCGAGGGCAATCAGCCCCAGCATTTT TRBJ1-5 . TRBV5-1 .
CASRIPGTGGQETQYF TGTGCCAGCAGAATCCCCGGGACAGGGGGCCAAGAGACCCAGTACTTC TRBJ2-5 . TRBV6-6 TRBD1
CASSTTVMNTEAFF TGTGCCAGCAGCACGACAGTTATGAACACTGAAGCTTTCTTT TRBJ1-1 . TRBV5-6 .
CASSLGIGGRHYEQYF TGTGCCAGCAGCTTAGGAATCGGAGGGCGGCACTACGAGCAGTACTTC TRBJ2-7 . TRBV7-6 .
CASSLSRGGSYNEQFF TGTGCCAGCAGCCTGTCCCGCGGGGGCTCCTACAATGAGCAGTTCTTC TRBJ2-1 . TRBV4-2 TRBD2
CASTPGGVSYNEQFF TGTGCCAGCACCCCGGGGGGGGTATCCTACAATGAGCAGTTCTTC TRBJ2-1 . TRBV28 TRBD2
CASSLASGSYNEQFF TGTGCCAGCAGCTTAGCTAGCGGGTCCTACAATGAGCAGTTCTTC TRBJ2-1 . TRBV5-4 TRBD2